A single sample is the source of the 9 T cell receptor beta chains below, sequenced in a study of radiotherapy plus CTLA-4 blockade in lung cancer. The data were produced by immunoSEQ multiplex PCR, yet TCRdb's version contains in-frame clones alone and is incomplete. The sample lists roughly 90,000 clones; roughly 80% were seen once. The sequencing here drew on peripheral blood, taken from a patient treated with radiotherapy plus ipilimumab. The receptors stem from a human donor with non-small cell lung cancer that progressed on radiotherapy plus ipilimumab.

The rearrangement uses TRBV9 and TRBJ2-5; 8 positions match TRBD2. The DNA matches TRBJ2-7 better at its end, which makes the J call doubtful. The CDR3 length is 15 residues. Germline CDR1 reads SGDLS; CDR2 reads YYNGEE. The CDR3 DNA reads as TGTGCCAGCACCCCGGGACTAGGATTTTCCTACGAGCAGTACTTC. Translating gives CASTPGLGFSYEQYF.

The rearrangement uses TRBV5-1 and TRBJ2-3, with a possible D match to TRBD1 (5 bases). This CDR3 is 16 amino acids long. The V and J ends lost 4 bases and 0 bases respectively, with 15 bases between them. Germline CDR1 SGHRS, CDR2 YFSETQ. CDR3 bases: TGCGCCAGCAGCACCTCGACAGTTTCTAGCACAGATACGCAGTATTTT. It translates to CASSTSTVSSTDTQYF. The whole variable domain, remainder taken from reference TRBV5-1 and TRBJ2-3, is KAGVTQTPRYLIKTRGQQVTLSCSPISGHRSVSWYQQTPGQGLQFLFEYFSETQRNKGNFPGRFSGRQFSNSRSEMNVSTLELGDSALYLCASSTSTVSSTDTQYFGPGTRLTVL.

The gene calls are TRBV10-3 and TRBJ2-5; the D gene is possibly TRBD2 (5 bases). Germline CDR1 ENHRY, CDR2 SYGVKD. V was cut by 6 bases and J by 0 bases, with 5 bases left in between. The CDR3 is made up of 12 amino acids. CDR3 bases: TGTGCCATCAGGGACTACCAAGAGACCCAGTACTTC. As protein: CAIRDYQETQYF.

V gene TRBV7-9 combines with J gene TRBJ2-2, with 8 bases that match TRBD1. This CDR3 comprises 17 residues. CDR1 and CDR2 from the germline V gene are SEHNR and FQNEAQ (reference sequence). After removal of 0 bases from V and 5 bases from J, the junction contained 8 bases not matched to a gene. The CDR3 region is CASSLAWTGSETGELFF. DNA for the CDR3: TGTGCCAGCAGCTTAGCCTGGACAGGGTCAGAAACCGGGGAGCTGTTTTTT.

The gene calls are TRBV6-6 and TRBJ1-3, with TRBD1 matching over 8 bases. The trim removed 11 bases at V and 3 bases at J, leaving 9 bases unmatched. CDR1 MNHNY and CDR2 SVGAGI come from the germline V gene (reference sequence). This CDR3 has 14 residues. CDR3 region: CAAVQGAVGNTIYF. CDR3 DNA: TGTGCCGCAGTGCAGGGGGCAGTTGGAAACACCATATATTTT.

The chain uses TRBV2 and TRBJ1-5; TRBD1 matches 11 bases. CDR1 SNHLY and CDR2 FYNNEI come from the germline V gene. V shed 1 base and J 4 bases; nucleotides not matched to a gene: 3. The CDR3 length is 16 residues. The CDR3 reads CASSEVGQGANQPQHF. CDR3 coding DNA: TGTGCCAGCAGTGAAGTAGGACAGGGGGCAAATCAGCCCCAGCATTTT. The whole variable domain, filled in from reference TRBV2 and TRBJ1-5, reads EPEVTQTPSHQVTQMGQEVILRCVPISNHLYFYWYRQILGQKVEFLVSFYNNEISEKSEIFDDQFSVERPDGSNFTLKIRSTKLEDSAMYFCASSEVGQGANQPQHFGDGTRLSIL.

This rearrangement joins TRBV7-9 to TRBJ2-3; D gene unclear. The CDR3 extends over 14 amino acids. V was shortened by 1 base and J by 1 base, with 6 bases between the two germline ends. Per the germline V gene, CDR1 is SEHNR and CDR2 is FQNEAQ (reference sequence). The CDR3 nucleotides read TGTGCCAGCAGCTTAGTGGGCCGCACAGATACGCAGTATTTT. This codes for CASSLVGRTDTQYF. Based on the CDR3 plus reference TRBV7-9 and TRBJ2-3, the full variable domain is DTGVSQNPRHKITKRGQNVTFRCDPISEHNRLYWYRQTLGQGPEFLTYFQNEAQLEKSRLLSDRFSAERPKGSFSTLEIQRTEQGDSAMYLCASSLVGRTDTQYFGPGTRLTVL.

This clone was seen only once. The V and J genes are TRBV5-1 and TRBJ2-7, with 11 positions matching TRBD1. Losses at the gene ends were 4 bases for V and 3 bases for J; bases not matched to a gene: 6. The V gene's germline CDR1 is SGHRS and CDR2 YFSETQ. The CDR3 runs 15 residues. The CDR3 reads CASSAGTGGYYEQYV. In DNA form, the CDR3 reads TGCGCCAGCAGCGCCGGGACAGGGGGTTACTACGAGCAGTACGTC.

The V and J genes are TRBV6-6 and TRBJ1-3; 7 nucleotides agree with TRBD1. Germline values: CDR1 MNHNY, CDR2 SVGAGI (reference sequence). The CDR3 has 15 amino acids. V lost 5 bases, J lost 1 base, and 5 bases stayed unmatched. CDR3 sequence: CASSPTGESGNTIYF. The CDR3 DNA reads as TGTGCCAGCAGTCCCACAGGGGAGTCTGGAAACACCATATATTTT.